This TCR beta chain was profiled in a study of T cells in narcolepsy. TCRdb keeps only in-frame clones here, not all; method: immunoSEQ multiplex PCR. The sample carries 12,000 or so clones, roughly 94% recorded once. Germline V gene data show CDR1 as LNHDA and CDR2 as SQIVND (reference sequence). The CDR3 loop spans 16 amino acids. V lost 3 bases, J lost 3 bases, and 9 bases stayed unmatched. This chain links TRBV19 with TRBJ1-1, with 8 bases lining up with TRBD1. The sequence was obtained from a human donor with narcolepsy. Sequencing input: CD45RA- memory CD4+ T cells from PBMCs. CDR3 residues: CASSITWTGRDTEAFF. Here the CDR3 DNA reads TGTGCCAGTAGTATTACCTGGACAGGGAGGGACACTGAAGCTTTCTTT.